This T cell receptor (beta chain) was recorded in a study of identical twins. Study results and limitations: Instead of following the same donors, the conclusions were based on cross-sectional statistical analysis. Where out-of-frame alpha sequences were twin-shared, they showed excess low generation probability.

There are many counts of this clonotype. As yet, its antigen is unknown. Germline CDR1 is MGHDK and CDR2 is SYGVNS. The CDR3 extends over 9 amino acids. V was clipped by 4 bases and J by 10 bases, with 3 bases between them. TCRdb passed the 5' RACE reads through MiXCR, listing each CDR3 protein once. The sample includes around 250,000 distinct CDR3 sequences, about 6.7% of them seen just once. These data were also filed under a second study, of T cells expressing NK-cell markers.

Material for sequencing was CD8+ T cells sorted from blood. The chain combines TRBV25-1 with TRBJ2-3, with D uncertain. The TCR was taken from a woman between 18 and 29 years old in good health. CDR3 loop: CASSVPQYF. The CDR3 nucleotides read TGTGCCAGCAGTGTTCCGCAGTATTTT.